These T cell receptor beta chains were read from a single sample in a study of liver allograft versus peripheral blood T cells. One entry per CDR3 protein results from TCRdb running MiXCR on the reads. The top ten hold 58% of the sample, which has about 6,500 distinct CDR3 sequences, roughly 18% seen once. These receptors were taken from a human patient who had a liver transplant. Some T cells may originate from the graft donor. Both conserved end residues are part of each CDR3. The order of the fields is J gene, V gene, CDR3 protein.

>TRBJ2-6|TRBV2
CASEGGVGANVLTF
>TRBJ1-5|TRBV7-9
CASSLPDQPQHF
>TRBJ1-6|TRBV6-2/TRBV6-3
CASSRGAVSSYNSPLHF
>TRBJ2-2|TRBV12-3/TRBV12-4
CASTLAGGIGELFF
>TRBJ1-6|TRBV5-6
CASSYRANSPLHF
>TRBJ1-2|TRBV7-9
CASSLGGDQGAYGYTF
>TRBJ1-1|TRBV19
CASSIQGLGNTEAFF
>TRBJ1-1|TRBV6-1
CASTLGELNTEAFF
>TRBJ2-1|TRBV12-3/TRBV12-4
CASSAGQFSYNEQFF
>TRBJ1-1|TRBV11-2
CASSSTEEYTEAFF
>TRBJ1-1|TRBV13
CAISESWVLEAFF
>TRBJ1-5|TRBV6-1
CASTRGGQGYQPQHF
>TRBJ1-2|TRBV24-1
CATPGRAGYGYTF
>TRBJ1-1|TRBV6-6
CASSYGSPAKAFF
>TRBJ1-2|TRBV27
CASRGTGGADGYTF
>TRBJ1-2|TRBV6-5
CASSYSIGVTGYTF
>TRBJ1-2|TRBV3-1
CASSPPWAFVDGYTF
>TRBJ1-2|TRBV20-1
CSTIKIREGEDGYTF
>TRBJ1-3|TRBV29-1
CSVVAPTGGGNTIYF
>TRBJ2-7|TRBV7-2
CASSFSRNAYEQYF
>TRBJ1-2|TRBV7-9
CASSLGGHGYTF
>TRBJ2-1|TRBV7-9
CASSFLGGGARNEQFF
>TRBJ1-1|TRBV9
CASSYGSGGTEAFF
>TRBJ2-7|TRBV6-1
CASSEARGFIYEQYF
>TRBJ1-1|TRBV6-2/TRBV6-3
CASWGTGAFF
>TRBJ1-2|TRBV11-2
CASSLPLGGHYGYTF
>TRBJ1-4|TRBV20-1
CSAPHRGLTNEKLFF
>TRBJ1-1|TRBV7-9
CASRKEAGTEAFF
>TRBJ1-5|TRBV6-6
CASSYEVFGVGNQPQHF
>TRBJ1-1|TRBV13
CASSLHGGRGMNTEAFF
>TRBJ1-1|TRBV6-5
CASNQGGGTEAFF
>TRBJ1-1|TRBV7-9
CASSSTGGRNTEAFF
>TRBJ1-2|TRBV6-6
CASSYGTDYGYTF
>TRBJ2-3|TRBV13
CASSSPGGPAKDTQYF
>TRBJ1-1|TRBV19
CASSIDEERDLYGAEAFF
>TRBJ2-7|TRBV5-4
CASSLDASYEQYF
>TRBJ1-5|TRBV7-9
CASSFSGEPQHF
>TRBJ2-2|TRBV6-5
CASSYLNTGELFF
>TRBJ2-7|TRBV19
CASSKSGHYEQYF
>TRBJ2-7|TRBV9
CASSVGAGGLYEQYF